A selection of T cell receptor beta chains follows, all from one sample in a study of CD8 T cells in cerebrospinal fluid in Alzheimer's disease. TCRdb re-called the 10x single-cell sequencing reads, yielding one record per CDR3 amino acid sequence without DNA. The sample includes some 1,600 distinct CDR3 sequences. Sequencing used cerebrospinal fluid. These receptors all come from a human donor with mild cognitive impairment. CDR3s include the opening cysteine and the closing phenylalanine or tryptophan. Rows may omit the clone size; those that give it use once, few, many or a size class.

large	TRBV10-3	TRBJ2-5	CAISGAQENAQYF
medium-sized	TRBV2	TRBJ2-1	CASMETGHHNEQFF
NA	TRBV5-4	TRBJ2-5	CASSRDQGAGETQYF
medium-sized	TRBV10-3	TRBJ1-5	CAIRGDRDDPQHF
medium-sized	TRBV4-1	TRBJ1-5	CASSQAWPSNQPQHF
medium-sized	TRBV6-2/TRBV6-3	TRBJ1-3	CASSKNTGNTIYF
NA	TRBV2	TRBJ2-7	CASSEWASGEVSSYEQYF
medium-sized	TRBV7-9	TRBJ2-3	CASSPEGSDTQYF
medium-sized	TRBV12-3/TRBV12-4	TRBJ1-2	CASSNSAQGGGYTF
NA	TRBV28	TRBJ2-5	CASSGDRKPQETQYF
medium-sized	TRBV10-3	TRBJ2-7	CAISELGGASSYEQYF
medium-sized	TRBV6-6	TRBJ1-4	CASSRSTALGEKLFF
medium-sized	TRBV20-1	TRBJ1-6	CSAPMDTRSSYNSPLHF
NA	TRBV2	TRBJ1-2	CASREQRGYTF
large	TRBV11-1	TRBJ2-1	CASSSFNRDRGYNEQFF
medium-sized	TRBV6-5	TRBJ1-5	CASRRGNQPQHF
medium-sized	TRBV9	TRBJ1-5	CASSADREGNQPQHF
medium-sized	TRBV27	TRBJ2-1	CASRTPRGARYNEQFF
NA	TRBV15	TRBJ2-5	CATSRAKTGGVLETQYF
NA	TRBV19	TRBJ2-2	CASSIGELAFTGELFF
medium-sized	TRBV18	TRBJ1-4	CASSSSRQGAIEKLFF
medium-sized	TRBV19	TRBJ2-7	CASSLLAGGEGEQYF
NA	TRBV27	TRBJ1-5	CASSFPQEGDRTPGCNQPQHF
NA	TRBV19	TRBJ1-5	CASNHIRANQPQHF
large	TRBV7-2	TRBJ2-2	CASSPGHYTGELFF
medium-sized	TRBV29-1	TRBJ1-3	CSIGQGADYYF
large	TRBV2	TRBJ2-4	CASSEDSVKNIQYF
medium-sized	TRBV19	TRBJ1-5	CASGRIGNQPQHF
large	TRBV20-1	TRBJ1-5	CSARDLSGYSNQPQHF
medium-sized	TRBV19	TRBJ2-1	CASSTRDDNEQFF
medium-sized	TRBV19	TRBJ2-1	CASSQGVPSYNEQFF
medium-sized	TRBV3-1	TRBJ2-7	CASSSPGDYEQYF
medium-sized	TRBV7-6	TRBJ2-1	CASSFRLAGPQFF
hyperexpanded	TRBV18	TRBJ2-1	CASSTRDVAYNEQFF
large	TRBV7-6	TRBJ1-1	CASSSRQGETEAFF
medium-sized	TRBV7-3	TRBJ2-2	CASGTSVTGELFF
medium-sized	TRBV27	TRBJ2-7	CASSLSGLAASYEQYF
medium-sized	TRBV10-2	TRBJ1-3	CASSVEVASGNTIYF
medium-sized	TRBV9	TRBJ1-2	CASSVGPLQGDGYTF
medium-sized	TRBV7-2	TRBJ2-7	CASSLVSSGPSEQYF
medium-sized	TRBV12-3/TRBV12-4	TRBJ1-4	CASSLEGAGSNEKLFF
medium-sized	TRBV20-1	TRBJ1-5	CSASARARGGYGGNQPQHF
NA	TRBV19	TRBJ2-7	CASSYGGATTYEQYF
medium-sized	TRBV19	TRBJ1-1	CASSIGLRPEAFF
medium-sized	TRBV15	TRBJ2-1	CATSRPLTGRNEQFF
large	TRBV7-3	TRBJ1-6	CASSLAGDSPLHF
NA	TRBV3-1	TRBJ2-4	CASTCRERGNIQYF
medium-sized	TRBV9	TRBJ1-2	CASSVLTGGYGYTF
medium-sized	TRBV27	TRBJ2-1	CASSLRGRNEQFF
large	TRBV2	TRBJ1-3	CASMPDSSGNTIYF
NA	TRBV4-2	TRBJ2-3	CASSLRVGGLRTDTQYF
medium-sized	TRBV28	TRBJ1-5	CASSLGFNQPQHF
NA	TRBV5-1	TRBJ1-1	CASSLTVPAPEAFF
medium-sized	TRBV24-1	TRBJ1-2	CATADIFYGYTF
medium-sized	TRBV28	TRBJ1-5	CASSLAQGGNQPQHF
medium-sized	TRBV11-2	TRBJ2-2	CASSPLRQGLITGELFF
medium-sized	TRBV24-1	TRBJ2-6	CATSDATRTGANVLTF
NA	TRBV7-2	TRBJ2-2	CASSLAHVSNTGELFF
medium-sized	TRBV11-2	TRBJ1-3	CASSPTGSGNTIYF